This T cell receptor (beta chain) is from a study of OX40 agonist ivuxolimab in advanced cancers. Study-wide background: Eligibility rules accepted prior anti-PD-1, anti-PD-L1 or anti-CTLA-4 therapy, and around 40% had some.

Measured with immunoSEQ multiplex PCR; TCRdb has only the in-frame clones, and not every one. Counted here are approximately 82,000 clones, 88% occurring once; the ten biggest clones make up about 4%. From germline, CDR1 is MNHEY and CDR2 SMNVEV (reference sequence). CDR3 length: 14 residues. Trimming cost V 5 bases and J 0 bases, with 11 bases left between them. This specimen was CD4+ or CD8+ T cells sorted from blood, taken in a trial of the OX40 agonist ivuxolimab. J is TRBJ2-7 and V is TRBV27; TRBD2 is a possible D gene (5 bases). The sequence was collected from an adult with an advanced solid tumor such as melanoma, head and neck, liver or kidney cancer. CDR3 in amino acids: CASSLGLGSYEQYF. Here the CDR3 DNA reads TGTGCCAGCAGTCTCGGACTTGGCTCCTACGAGCAGTACTTC.